Below are 10 T cell receptor beta chains sequenced from a single sample in a study of shared clonotypes between healthy human individuals. Measured with immunoSEQ multiplex PCR; TCRdb has only the in-frame clones, and not every one. Counted here are roughly 2.2 million clones, 85% to 95% occurring once; the ten biggest clones make up approximately 0.41%. Material: naive CD4+ T cells from PBMCs. The subset here: CD45RA+ positively selected. These receptors all come from a man younger than 35 in good health. Some clones in this sample may be carry-over from other donors' samples.

The chain joins TRBV28 to TRBJ2-2, with D hard to call. The CDR3 covers 12 residues. V shed 10 bases and J shed 6 bases, with 12 bases lying between them. Germline V gene sequence: CDR1 MDHEN, CDR2 SYDVKM. Written as DNA, the CDR3 is TGTGCCACCCATAAGGCCCCCGGGGAGCTGTTTTTT. Residues: CATHKAPGELFF.

Here the CDR3 reads CASRRRQGMETQYF. The CDR3 nucleotides read TGTGCCAGCAGGCGCCGACAGGGGATGGAGACCCAGTACTTC. The rearrangement joins TRBV6-5 to TRBJ2-5, with TRBD1 matching over 8 bases. Germline lookup yields CDR1 MNHEY and CDR2 SVGAGI. Trimming cost V 6 bases and J 5 bases; bases outside gene matches: 8. The CDR3 covers 14 residues.

The CDR3 protein is CASSLRGKDEKLFF. The DNA for the CDR3 is TGTGCCAGCAGTTTGAGGGGAAAGGATGAAAAACTGTTTTTT. This rearrangement joins TRBV27 to TRBJ1-4, with D possibly matching TRBD1 (5 bases). Trimming cost V 3 bases and J 6 bases, with 11 bases left between them. Germline CDR1 MNHEY, CDR2 SMNVEV (reference sequence). The CDR3 is 14 amino acids.

The chain is built from TRBV6-5 and TRBJ2-3; a possible D gene is TRBD2 (5 bases). Between the trimmed V and J ends, which lost 6 bases and 5 bases, there was a span of 9 bases. The CDR3 spans 12 residues. From germline, CDR1 is MNHEY and CDR2 SVGAGI. The CDR3 spells CASRTAGDTQYF. CDR3 in DNA: TGTGCCAGCAGGACCGCGGGAGATACGCAGTATTTT.

The J gene is TRBJ2-5, the V gene TRBV5-4, with a tentative D call TRBD2 (6 bases). The germline gives CDR1 SGHNT, CDR2 YYREEE (reference sequence). The length of the CDR3 is 16 residues. V dropped 4 bases and J dropped 2 bases, with 18 bases sitting between them. This CDR3 is CASSGRGGLKQETQYF. The CDR3 DNA reads TGTGCCAGCAGCGGCCGGGGAGGCCTGAAACAAGAGACCCAGTACTTC.

This chain links TRBV5-4 with TRBJ2-3; 12 nucleotides align to TRBD2. CDR1 and CDR2 from the germline V gene are SGHNT and YYREEE (reference sequence). Trimming removed 1 base from V and 2 bases from J; junction bases left unmatched: 5. The CDR3 consists of 17 residues. DNA for the CDR3: TGTGCCAGCAGCTTGACTAGCGGGAGGAGGACCACAGATACGCAGTATTTT. Protein sequence: CASSLTSGRRTTDTQYF.

The rearrangement joins TRBV15 to TRBJ2-2, with 9 bases matching TRBD2. CDR1 and CDR2 from the germline V gene are LNHNV and YYDKDF (reference sequence). Trimming at V came to 1 base and at J to 4 bases, leaving 1 base not matched to a gene. The CDR3 covers 15 residues. The CDR3: CATSRGLAVTGELFF. The CDR3 coding sequence is TGTGCCACCAGCAGAGGACTAGCGGTCACCGGGGAGCTGTTTTTT. Full variable domain (missing parts from reference TRBV15 and TRBJ2-2): DAMVIQNPRYQVTQFGKPVTLSCSQTLNHNVMYWYQQKSSQAPKLLFHYYDKDFNNEADTPDNFQSRRPNTSFCFLDIRSPGLGDTAMYLCATSRGLAVTGELFFGEGSRLTVL.

Of note for this clone: At the DNA level, this CDR3 is encoded by other sequences in the same sample as well. The gene calls are TRBV7-3 and TRBJ2-2, with D perhaps assigned TRBD1 or TRBD2 (5 bases each). V dropped 4 bases and J dropped 1 base, with 10 bases sitting between them. CDR1 SGHTA and CDR2 FQGTGA come from the germline V gene. CDR3 size: 15 residues. CDR3 protein: CASSSRGQNTGELFF. CDR3 DNA sequence: TGTGCCAGCAGCTCCCGGGGCCAGAACACCGGGGAGCTGTTTTTT.

The CDR3 DNA follows: TGTGCCAGCAAACGGGCTAGCGGGAGTTCGTCATCCGAGCAGTACTTC. Residues: CASKRASGSSSSEQYF. This chain connects TRBV18 to TRBJ2-7; 10 bases are a match to TRBD2. J was trimmed by 6 bases and V by 8 bases; bases with no gene match: 16. Looked up from germline, CDR1 is KGHSH and CDR2 is LQKENI. This CDR3 contains 16 residues.

This clone was seen just once. This chain links TRBV11-2 with TRBJ2-7; possible D gene TRBD2, 5 bases. Trimming took off 5 bases at V and 6 bases at J, with 17 bases between the two ends. CDR3 length: 14 amino acids. Germline assignment: CDR1 SGHAT and CDR2 FQNNGV. The CDR3 here is CASSLDWNVPEQYF. The CDR3, as DNA: TGTGCCAGCAGCCTGGACTGGAATGTGCCCGAGCAGTACTTC.